The 12 T cell receptor beta chains given below trace back to one sample, sequenced in a study of blood T cell repertoires in COVID-19. Some clones are missing from TCRdb's copy, which holds only in-frame ones; the method was immunoSEQ multiplex PCR. The repertoire holds approximately 71,000 clones, with roughly 82% as singletons. Sequenced material: peripheral blood. These receptors all come from a woman older than 75 with acute or convalescent COVID-19.

The chain couples TRBV11-3 to TRBJ2-7, with D perhaps matching TRBD2 (6 bases). This CDR3 has 15 amino acids. Germline V gives CDR1 SGHNT, CDR2 YENEEA. The ends were cut back, 5 bases at V and 0 bases at J, with 14 bases in the middle. CDR3 bases: TGTGCCAGCAGCCCAGGTTTCGGGGGCTCCTACGAGCAGTACTTC. Translated: CASSPGFGGSYEQYF.

The J gene is TRBJ2-4, the V gene TRBV7-8, with 11 positions matching TRBD2. Germline CDR1 is SGHVS and CDR2 is FQNEAQ. The CDR3 has 16 amino acids. J was trimmed by 0 bases and V by 5 bases; bases with no gene match: 3. CDR3 coding DNA: TGTGCCAGCAGCCCCGGGACTAGCGGAGCCAAAAACATTCAGTACTTC. Translating it yields CASSPGTSGAKNIQYF.

The chain couples TRBV9 to TRBJ2-7; maybe TRBD1 (5 bases). CDR3 length: 15 residues. V lost 0 bases and J 7 bases, leaving 17 bases between the germline ends. The germline V gene encodes CDR1 SGDLS and CDR2 YYNGEE. CDR3 sequence reads: CASSVESRAPGEQYF. The CDR3 bases are TGTGCCAGCAGCGTAGAGAGCAGGGCCCCCGGGGAGCAGTACTTC. Using reference TRBV9 and TRBJ2-7 for the parts outside the CDR3, the full variable domain is DSGVTQTPKHLITATGQRVTLRCSPRSGDLSVYWYQQSLDQGLQFLIQYYNGEERAKGNILERFSAQQFPDLHSELNLSSLELGDSALYFCASSVESRAPGEQYFGPGTRLTVT.

The chain joins TRBV27 to TRBJ2-7; TRBD2 might be the D (5 bases). The V gene's germline CDR1 is MNHEY and CDR2 SMNVEV (reference sequence). The CDR3 length is 12 residues. Deletions cut 5 bases from V and 6 bases from J, with 11 bases between. CDR3 protein: CASSNRGFEQYF. In DNA, the CDR3 is TGTGCCAGCAGTAATCGGGGTTTCGAGCAGTACTTC.

This clone has a handful of counts. V is TRBV6-6 and J is TRBJ1-3; possibly TRBD1 for D (6 bases). V shed 9 bases and J shed 7 bases, with 16 bases lying between them. Germline-derived CDR1 and CDR2 are MNHNY and SVGAGI (reference sequence). This CDR3 has 13 residues. As DNA, the CDR3 is TGTGCCAGTCTAGACAGGACCACCAACACCATATATTTT. Translating it yields CASLDRTTNTIYF.

CDR3 DNA: TGTGCCATCCTCCGGGACTCCACCTACGAGCAGTACTTC. This translates into CAILRDSTYEQYF. This chain connects TRBV10-3 to TRBJ2-7, with a weak D call TRBD2 (6 bases). Germline-derived CDR1 and CDR2 are ENHRY and SYGVKD. Trimming pared 8 bases from V and 2 bases from J, leaving 13 bases between. The CDR3 is made up of 13 amino acids.

This chain connects TRBV13 to TRBJ2-1; TRBD1 might be the D (5 bases). With 7 bases removed from V and 4 bases from J, the gap between germline ends came to 20 bases. There are 16 residues in the CDR3. Germline V gene lookup returns CDR1 PRHDT and CDR2 FYEKMQ (reference sequence). CDR3: CASTYTRGSIYNEQFF. The CDR3 nucleotides are TGTGCCAGCACCTACACAAGGGGTAGCATATACAATGAGCAGTTCTTC.

This clone appeared once. V gene TRBV25-1 combines with J gene TRBJ1-1; weak D call: TRBD1 (6 bases). Germline values: CDR1 MGHDK, CDR2 SYGVNS. The CDR3 spans 16 residues. V was pared by 3 bases and J by 3 bases, with 17 bases between. CDR3 sequence reads: CASSDPRGGAYTEAFF. CDR3 DNA: TGTGCCAGCAGTGACCCTCGAGGGGGAGCTTACACTGAAGCTTTCTTT.

This clone showed up just a few times. The J gene is TRBJ2-2, the V gene TRBV27, with 7 bases that match TRBD2. Germline CDR1 is MNHEY and CDR2 is SMNVEV (reference sequence). The V and J ends lost 3 bases and 6 bases, in that order; junction bases with no gene match: 10. The CDR3 length is 16 residues. CDR3 DNA sequence: TGTGCCAGCAGTTTGAGTCCTAGCGGTAACCCCGGGGAGCTGTTTTTT. This sequence encodes CASSLSPSGNPGELFF.

The V and J genes are TRBV5-1 and TRBJ2-3, with 11 bases that match TRBD2. The CDR3 loop spans 20 amino acids. Germline V gene lookup returns CDR1 SGHRS and CDR2 YFSETQ. V lost 4 bases and J lost 0; bases outside the gene matches: 16. CDR3 region: CASSPTSLLTSGSSTDTQYF. The CDR3 nucleotides are TGCGCCAGCAGCCCCACTAGCCTCCTTACTAGCGGGAGTAGCACAGATACGCAGTATTTT.

CDR3 residues: CASSRREVEAFF. CDR3 bases: TGTGCCAGCAGCCGCCGGGAAGTAGAAGCTTTCTTT. This chain uses TRBV5-4 with TRBJ1-1, with unresolved D. There are 12 residues in the CDR3. The V and J ends lost 4 bases and 8 bases respectively, with 12 bases between them. CDR1 SGHNT and CDR2 YYREEE come from the germline V gene (reference sequence).

The chain joins TRBV3-1 (or the pseudogene TRBV3-2) to TRBJ1-1; D may be TRBD1 (5 bases). CDR3 length: 16 residues. Germline V gives CDR1 LGHDT, CDR2 YNNKEL (reference sequence). Trimming took 0 bases from V and 1 from J, leaving 12 bases between them. CDR3 DNA: TGTGCCAGCAGCCAAGATTTCGGACATCGGAACACTGAAGCTTTCTTT. This codes for CASSQDFGHRNTEAFF.